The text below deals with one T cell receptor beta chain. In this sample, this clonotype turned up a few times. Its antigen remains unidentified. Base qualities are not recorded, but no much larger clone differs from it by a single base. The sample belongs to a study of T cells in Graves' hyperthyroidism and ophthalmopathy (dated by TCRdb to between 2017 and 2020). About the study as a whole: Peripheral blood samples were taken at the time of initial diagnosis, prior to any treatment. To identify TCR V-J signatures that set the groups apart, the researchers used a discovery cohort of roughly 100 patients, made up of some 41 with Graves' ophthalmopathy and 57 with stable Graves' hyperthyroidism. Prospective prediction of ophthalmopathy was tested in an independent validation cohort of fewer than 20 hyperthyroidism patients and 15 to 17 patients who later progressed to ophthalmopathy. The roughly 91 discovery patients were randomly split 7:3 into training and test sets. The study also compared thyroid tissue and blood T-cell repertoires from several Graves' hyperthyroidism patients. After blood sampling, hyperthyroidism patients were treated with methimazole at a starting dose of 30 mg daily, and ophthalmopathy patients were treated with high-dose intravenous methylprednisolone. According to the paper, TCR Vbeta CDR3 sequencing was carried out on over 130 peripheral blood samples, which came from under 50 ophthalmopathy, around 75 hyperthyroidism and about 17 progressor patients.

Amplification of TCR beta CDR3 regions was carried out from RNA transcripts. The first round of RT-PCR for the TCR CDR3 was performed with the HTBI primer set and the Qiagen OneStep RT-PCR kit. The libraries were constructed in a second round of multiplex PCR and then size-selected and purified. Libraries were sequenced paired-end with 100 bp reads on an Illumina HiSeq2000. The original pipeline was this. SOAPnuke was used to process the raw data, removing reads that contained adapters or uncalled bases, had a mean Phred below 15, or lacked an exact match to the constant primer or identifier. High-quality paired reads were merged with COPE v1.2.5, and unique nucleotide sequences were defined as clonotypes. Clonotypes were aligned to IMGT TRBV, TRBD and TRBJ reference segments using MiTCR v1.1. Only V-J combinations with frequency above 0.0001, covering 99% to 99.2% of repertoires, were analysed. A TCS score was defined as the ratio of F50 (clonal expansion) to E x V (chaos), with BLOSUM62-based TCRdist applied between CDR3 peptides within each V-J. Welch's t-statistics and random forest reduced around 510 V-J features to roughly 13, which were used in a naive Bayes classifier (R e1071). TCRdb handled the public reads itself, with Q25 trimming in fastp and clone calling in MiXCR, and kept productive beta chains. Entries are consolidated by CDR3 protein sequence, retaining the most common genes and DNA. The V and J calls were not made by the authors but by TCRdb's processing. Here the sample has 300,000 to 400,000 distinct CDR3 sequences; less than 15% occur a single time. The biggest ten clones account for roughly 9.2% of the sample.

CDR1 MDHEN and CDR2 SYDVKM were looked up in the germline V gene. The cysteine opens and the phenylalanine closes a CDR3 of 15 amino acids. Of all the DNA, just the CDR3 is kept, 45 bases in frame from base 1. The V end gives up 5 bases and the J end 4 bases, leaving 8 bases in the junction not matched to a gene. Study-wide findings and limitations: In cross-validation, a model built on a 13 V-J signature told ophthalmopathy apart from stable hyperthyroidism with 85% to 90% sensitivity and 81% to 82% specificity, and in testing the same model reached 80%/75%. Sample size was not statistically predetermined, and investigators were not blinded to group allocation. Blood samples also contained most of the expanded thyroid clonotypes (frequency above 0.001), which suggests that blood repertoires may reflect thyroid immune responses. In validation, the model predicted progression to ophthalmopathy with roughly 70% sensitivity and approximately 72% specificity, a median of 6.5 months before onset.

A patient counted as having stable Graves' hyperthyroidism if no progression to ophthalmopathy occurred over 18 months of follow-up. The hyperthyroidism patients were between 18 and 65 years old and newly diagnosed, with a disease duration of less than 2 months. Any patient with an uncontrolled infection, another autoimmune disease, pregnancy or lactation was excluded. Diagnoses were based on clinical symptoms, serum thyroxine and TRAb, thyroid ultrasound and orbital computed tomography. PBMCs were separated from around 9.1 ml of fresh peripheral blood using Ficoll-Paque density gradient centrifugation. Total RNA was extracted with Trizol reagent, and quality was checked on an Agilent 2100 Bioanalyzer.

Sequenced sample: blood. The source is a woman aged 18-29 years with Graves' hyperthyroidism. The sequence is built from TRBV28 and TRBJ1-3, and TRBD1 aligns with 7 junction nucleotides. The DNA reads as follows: TGTGCCAGCAGTCAAAGCGACAGGGTCGGAAACACCATATATTTT. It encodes CASSQSDRVGNTIYF.